This T cell receptor (beta chain) came from a study of CD8+ T cells in alopecia areata. Study-wide points: Compared with mice, patients displayed less clear TCR sharing, possibly for HLA-related reasons. Lesional scalp displayed greater clonality than normal scalp, most notably in alopecia totalis/universalis.

Points on this clone: Its antigen is not known.

The CDR3 is 13 amino acids. V was trimmed by 3 bases and J by 6 bases, leaving 11 bases between them. The germline gives CDR1 MNHEY, CDR2 SMNVEV (reference sequence). Peripheral blood samples and lesional scalp punch biopsies were obtained from alopecia areata patients. Sorted populations comprised CD4+ and CD8+ T cells obtained from PBMCs. Extracted from the samples, RNA was reverse transcribed into cDNA to serve as the sequencing template. Libraries were prepared by immunoSEQ multiplex PCR; TCRdb keeps only in-frame clonotypes and omits some of them. The table has tens of thousands of clones, 51% seen once.

The chain employs TRBV27 and TRBJ1-2; no firm D call. The receptor comes from a human donor with alopecia areata. Sequenced input: NKG2D-high CD8+ T cells sorted from blood. The CDR3 sequence is CASSFSRSHGYTF. DNA of the CDR3: TGTGCCAGCAGTTTTAGCAGGAGCCATGGCTACACCTTC.